The next 8 T cell receptor beta chains were all read from a single sample in a study of T cell responses to AZD1222 COVID-19 vaccine. Sequenced by immunoSEQ multiplex PCR; TCRdb stores in-frame clones only, minus some. This table holds about 150,000 clones, around 89% found once. Sequencing used peripheral blood, obtained on day 0 of AZD1222 vaccination. The receptors originated from an adult in good health.

This chain joins TRBV28 and TRBJ1-6; the D is unclear. Trimming removed 8 bases from V and 4 bases from J, with 15 bases in between. CDR1 MDHEN and CDR2 SYDVKM come from the germline V gene. The CDR3 is 15 residues long. The CDR3 DNA reads as TGTGCCAGCCAGGCCGAGGGCTTATATAATTCACCCCTCCACTTT. Amino acids: CASQAEGLYNSPLHF.

The chain links TRBV19 to TRBJ1-2; 9 positions agree with TRBD1. The CDR3 totals 15 residues. Trimming cost V 0 bases and J 4 bases; bases outside gene matches: 3. In germline, CDR1 is LNHDA, CDR2 SQIVND (reference sequence). The CDR3 sequence: CASSIDPDRGYGYTF. The CDR3 DNA sequence: TGTGCCAGTAGTATAGATCCGGACAGGGGCTATGGCTACACCTTC.

This clone was picked up a small number of times. This rearrangement joins TRBV5-5 to TRBJ1-2; the D is unclear. V lost 0 bases, J lost 8 bases, and 11 bases lay in between. The CDR3 spans 13 residues. The germline gives CDR1 SGHKS, CDR2 YYEKEE (reference sequence). The chain's CDR3 is CASSLESGAGYTF. CDR3 bases: TGTGCCAGCAGCTTGGAGTCCGGCGCAGGCTACACCTTC.

CDR3 nucleotides: TGTGCCAGGCTGACTAACACTGAAGCTTTCTTT. The encoded protein is CARLTNTEAFF. This chain connects TRBV12-3 or TRBV12-4 to TRBJ1-1; D unresolved. V lost 9 bases, J lost 2 bases, and 7 bases lay in between. This CDR3 is built from 11 residues.

V is TRBV28 and J is TRBJ1-1, with 8 bases that match TRBD1. Germline V gives CDR1 MDHEN, CDR2 SYDVKM. V trimming: 6 bases; J trimming: 5 bases; junction bases outside the gene matches: 11. This CDR3 has 15 amino acids. This CDR3 is CASSPGDRRGTEAFF. The CDR3 DNA follows: TGTGCCAGCAGCCCTGGGGACAGGAGAGGAACTGAAGCTTTCTTT.

This clone was counted once. This CDR3 reads CASSLAGGNEQYF. CDR3 bases: TGCGCCAGCAGCCTGGCAGGGGGCAACGAGCAGTACTTC. The chain carries TRBV5-1 and TRBJ2-7, with 8 bases that match TRBD1. The V gene's germline CDR1 is SGHRS and CDR2 YFSETQ. The trim removed 4 bases at V and 5 bases at J, leaving 5 bases unmatched. The CDR3 runs 13 residues.

The chain recombines TRBV6-2 or TRBV6-3 with TRBJ2-7; D is possibly TRBD2 (5 bases). V was shortened by 0 bases and J by 4 bases, with 16 bases between the two germline ends. Germline loops: CDR1 MNHEY, CDR2 SVGEGT. This CDR3 is 16 amino acids long. The CDR3 region is CASSYSLGGTQYEQYF. The CDR3 DNA follows: TGTGCCAGCAGTTACTCACTAGGTGGAACCCAATACGAGCAGTACTTC.

CDR3 DNA: TGTGCCAGCAGCTTAGGCGGGGGGCTGAATGAAAAACTGTTTTTT. Translated: CASSLGGGLNEKLFF. V is TRBV7-6 and J is TRBJ1-4; tentative D call: TRBD1 (6 bases). The CDR3 has 15 residues. The germline V gene encodes CDR1 SGHVS and CDR2 FNYEAQ. V was cut by 1 base and J by 5 bases, with 11 bases left in between.